This T cell receptor (beta chain) appears in the sequencing data of a study of OX40 agonist ivuxolimab in advanced cancers. Samples of blood were obtained at baseline, on cycle 4 day 1, and on cycle 7 day 1. Remarks on this clone: Its antigen is still unknown.

Produced via immunoSEQ multiplex PCR; TCRdb's table is partial and in-frame only. The sample has about 90,000 clones, approximately 89% seen once; the top ten hold around 0.2%. The CDR3 length is 13 residues. CDR1 is MNHEY and CDR2 is SMNVEV in the germline V gene (reference sequence). The germline V and J ends were trimmed by 3 bases and 2 bases, with 7 bases remaining between them. Study observations and caveats: Clonal expansion by week 6 occurred in CD4+ and CD8+ blood T cells (at 0.1 to 3.0 mg/kg).

Material: CD4+ or CD8+ T cells sorted from blood, obtained in a trial of the OX40 agonist ivuxolimab. This clonotype originated in an adult with an advanced solid tumor such as melanoma, head and neck, liver or kidney cancer. The J gene is TRBJ2-5, the V gene TRBV27; a possible D gene is TRBD2 (5 bases). CDR3 in DNA: TGTGCCAGCAGTTTCTTAGCGCAAGAGACCCAGTACTTC. Its translation: CASSFLAQETQYF.